The T cell receptor beta chain described here comes from a study of shared clonotypes between healthy human individuals. Points from the study as a whole: Depth of sequencing was expected to influence donor clonotype sharing. Researchers sampled only blood; tissue repertoires likely differ. There were few donors, and this limited the genetic and exposure-history diversity represented.

Of note for this clone: As yet, its antigen is unknown.

The CDR3 is 14 residues long. Germline CDR1 is KGHSH and CDR2 is LQKENI. Trimming cost V 4 bases and J 2 bases; bases outside gene matches: 4. The sequencing of unsorted PBMC DNA took place on ten immunoSEQ deep assay plates. Only in-frame clones appear in the TCRdb table, and some are missing; sequencing was by immunoSEQ multiplex PCR. The profile shows around 480,000 clones, over 75% of them singletons. What was sequenced was PBMCs. J is TRBJ2-5 and V is TRBV18; the match to TRBD2 covers 7 bases. The clonotype was recovered from a woman aged 40 to 49 in good health. Some clones in this sample may be carry-over from other donors' samples. This CDR3 reads CASSLVGGQETQYF. Here the CDR3 DNA reads TGTGCCAGCTCACTTGTGGGAGGGCAAGAGACCCAGTACTTC.